The clone carrying this TCR beta chain was seen only a few times. Its antigen is currently unknown. This sample stems from a study of early T cells in non-severe SARS-CoV-2 infection. CDR1 and CDR2 (germline): SGHTA, FQGNSA. The CDR3 spans 14 residues. With 3 bases removed from V and 5 bases from J, the gap between germline ends came to 13 bases. Study-wide results and limits: Sequences matched to VDJdb favored anti-spike CD8 responses, while private and CD4 specificities were missed.

Individual cDNA molecules received unique molecular identifiers. From the 5' RACE reads, TCRdb called clonotypes with MiXCR, one entry per CDR3 protein. The sample has just over 95,000 distinct CDR3 sequences, 9.5% to 11% seen once. The receptor was derived from an adult who was a healthcare worker with PCR-confirmed SARS-CoV-2 infection or an uninfected control (not recorded which). V is TRBV7-2 and J is TRBJ1-1, with D perhaps matching TRBD1 (5 bases). The sequencing sample was made of whole blood. This CDR3 is CASSFWGTGTEAFF. The CDR3 DNA follows: TGTGCCAGCAGCTTTTGGGGCACGGGGACTGAAGCTTTCTTT.